The clone carrying this T cell receptor beta chain appeared a few times. The sample originates from a study of blood T cell repertoires in COVID-19. About the research overall: Spain, Italy and the United States supplied samples that represented acute and convalescent COVID-19. In each case, the material was cDNA or gDNA derived from T cells, B-cell-depleted T cells, or PBMCs.

Germline-derived CDR1 and CDR2 are SGHAT and FQNNGV. Trimming at V came to 6 bases and at J to 8 bases, leaving 7 bases not matched to a gene. This CDR3 has 14 residues. Sequenced by immunoSEQ multiplex PCR; TCRdb stores in-frame clones only, minus some. The sample has roughly 87,000 clones, around nine tenths seen once. The sequenced sample consisted of peripheral blood. This rearrangement joins TRBV11-2 to TRBJ1-4; 9 positions match TRBD1. The origin of this receptor is a man aged 40-55 years with acute or convalescent COVID-19. The CDR3 nucleotides are TGTGCCAGCAGTTCTGGACAGGGGAGGGAAAAACTGTTTTTT. Translated: CASSSGQGREKLFF.